These 27 T cell receptor beta chains were all obtained from the same sample, sequenced in a study of blood T cell repertoires in COVID-19. Here immunoSEQ multiplex PCR was the method, and the copy in TCRdb shows in-frame clones only, minus some. Counted here are about 210,000 clones, around 80% occurring once; the ten biggest clones make up around 12%. The sample consisted of peripheral blood. Receptors were obtained from a woman in her forties with acute or convalescent COVID-19.

V usage is TRBV9 and J usage is TRBJ1-2; D unclear. V lost 3 bases and J 5 bases, leaving 11 bases between the germline ends. CDR1 and CDR2 (germline): SGDLS, YYNGEE. The length of the CDR3 is 13 residues. The CDR3 loop is CASSDGIPYGYTF. Written as DNA, the CDR3 is TGTGCCAGCAGCGACGGGATTCCTTATGGCTACACCTTC.

This chain joins TRBV30 and TRBJ2-1, with TRBD2 matching over 9 bases. CDR1 GTSNPN and CDR2 SVGIG come from the germline V gene (reference sequence). The V and J ends lost 7 bases and 10 bases, in that order; junction bases with no gene match: 17. The CDR3 spans 15 residues. CDR3 sequence (DNA): TGTGCCTCCACCGAAACTCCTAGCGGGAACCGAGAGCAGTTCTTC. The encoded protein is CASTETPSGNREQFF.

The rearrangement uses TRBV19 and TRBJ2-3; 7 bases fit TRBD2. Looked up from germline, CDR1 is LNHDA and CDR2 is SQIVND (reference sequence). The CDR3 has 13 residues. After removal of 2 bases from V and 8 bases from J, the junction contained 4 bases not matched to a gene. CDR3 nucleotide sequence: TGTGCCAGTAGTATAATCCCGGGGGGTACGCAGTATTTT. It yields the protein CASSIIPGGTQYF.

This clone has just a few counts. The gene calls are TRBV30 and TRBJ1-3, with no clear D. Trimming took 2 bases from V and 3 from J, leaving 11 bases between them. The CDR3 runs to 14 residues. Germline CDR1 GTSNPN, CDR2 SVGIG (reference sequence). The CDR3 nucleotides read TGTGCCTGGAGTTCGACAAACCTTGGAAACACCATATATTTT. Translation: CAWSSTNLGNTIYF.

The chain recombines TRBV19 with TRBJ2-2; 8 bases fit TRBD2. Germline lookup yields CDR1 LNHDA and CDR2 SQIVND (reference sequence). CDR3 size: 15 residues. Trimming removed 6 bases from V and 6 bases from J; junction bases left unmatched: 9. CDR3 protein: CASRPAGTSSGELFF. The CDR3 region has the DNA TGTGCCAGTAGGCCAGCCGGGACTAGTTCCGGGGAGCTGTTTTTT.

This chain uses TRBV30 with TRBJ2-1; the match to TRBD2 covers 11 bases. The germline CDR1 and CDR2 sequences are GTSNPN and SVGIG (reference sequence). Trimming at V came to 3 bases and at J to 4 bases, leaving 5 bases not matched to a gene. The CDR3 totals 15 residues. CDR3: CAWRKTSGTYNEQFF. The CDR3 bases are TGTGCCTGGAGAAAGACTAGCGGGACTTACAATGAGCAGTTCTTC. Supplemented by reference TRBV30 and TRBJ2-1, the full variable domain reads SQTIHQWPATLVQPVGSPLSLECTVEGTSNPNLYWYRQAAGRGLQLLFYSVGIGQISSEVPQNLSASRPQDRQFILSSKKLLLSDSGFYLCAWRKTSGTYNEQFFGPGTRLTVL.

The V call is TRBV27, the J call TRBJ2-5, with D maybe TRBD1 (6 bases). There are 15 residues in the CDR3. The V end lost 2 bases, the J end lost 5 bases, and 15 bases lay between the germline ends. Looked up from germline, CDR1 is MNHEY and CDR2 is SMNVEV (reference sequence). Here the CDR3 reads CASSLRPGAPETQYF. The CDR3 nucleotides read TGTGCCAGCAGTTTAAGGCCAGGGGCGCCCGAGACCCAGTACTTC.

The chain joins TRBV10-1 to TRBJ2-3; a possible D gene is TRBD1 (6 bases). The V gene lost 5 bases and the J gene lost 0 bases, with 12 bases spanning the gap. The CDR3 is 15 residues long. CDR1 and CDR2 (germline): WNHNN, SYGVQD (reference sequence). Here the CDR3 DNA reads TGCGCCAGCAGTAACCCAGGGGACAGCACAGATACGCAGTATTTT. This translates into CASSNPGDSTDTQYF.

The rearrangement links TRBV7-2 to TRBJ2-1; D possibly corresponds to TRBD2 (6 bases). Germline values: CDR1 SGHTA, CDR2 FQGNSA. The CDR3 extends over 16 amino acids. Trimming left V 1 base short and J 6 bases short, with 16 bases between. In nucleotides, the CDR3 is TGTGCCAGCAGCTTAGTCCCCACGGGAGCAGGCAATGAGCAGTTCTTC. The encoded protein is CASSLVPTGAGNEQFF.

This chain connects TRBV4-1 to TRBJ2-5; 7 bases agree with TRBD2. The CDR3 spans 15 residues. J lost 4 bases, V lost 3 bases, and 8 bases had no gene match. Germline-derived CDR1 and CDR2 are MGHRA and YSYEKL. In DNA, the CDR3 is TGCGCCAGCAGCCACTCAGTGGGGGGGGGAGAGACCCAGTACTTC. Encoded protein: CASSHSVGGGETQYF.

The rearrangement links TRBV18 to TRBJ1-5; a weak D match, TRBD1 (6 bases). Trimming cost V 3 bases and J 4 bases, with 13 bases left between them. Germline V lookup: CDR1 KGHSH, CDR2 LQKENI. The CDR3 is 15 residues long. The CDR3, as DNA: TGTGCCAGCTCACCTACCTCCAGGGGTAATCAGCCCCAGCATTTT. Translated, it gives CASSPTSRGNQPQHF.

This clone has just one count. The V call is TRBV27, the J call TRBJ1-1; 8 positions match TRBD1. The CDR3 has 14 amino acids. Germline CDR1 and CDR2: MNHEY and SMNVEV (reference sequence). Trimming cost V 7 bases and J 3 bases; bases outside gene matches: 7. CDR3 region: CASISGQGYTEAFF. In nucleotides, the CDR3 is TGTGCCAGCATCTCCGGACAGGGCTACACTGAAGCTTTCTTT.

The CDR3 DNA reads TGTGCCAGCAGTGACGGGGAAAGCTCCTACAATGAGCAGTTCTTC. This translates into CASSDGESSYNEQFF. The J gene is TRBJ2-1, the V gene TRBV2; tentative D call: TRBD2 (5 bases). Germline-derived CDR1 and CDR2 are SNHLY and FYNNEI. V lost 3 bases to trimming and J lost 0 bases, with 9 bases between them. The CDR3 runs to 15 residues.

The rearrangement uses TRBV4-1 and TRBJ1-4, with D perhaps TRBD1 (5 bases). V was shortened by 1 base and J by 0 bases, with 15 bases between the two germline ends. CDR1 is MGHRA, CDR2 YSYEKL, per germline. This CDR3 comprises 18 residues. DNA of the CDR3: TGCGCCAGCAGCCAAGGTTTCTTGGGACTTGCAACTAATGAAAAACTGTTTTTT. This translates into CASSQGFLGLATNEKLFF.

This sequence joins TRBV5-1 and TRBJ2-5; 13 bases match TRBD2. V lost 4 bases and J lost 1; bases outside the gene matches: 7. CDR1 SGHRS and CDR2 YFSETQ come from the germline V gene. The CDR3 has 17 residues. The chain's CDR3 is CASSGLAGVPPQETQYF. The DNA of the CDR3 is TGCGCCAGCAGCGGACTAGCGGGGGTGCCACCCCAAGAGACCCAGTACTTC.

The chain uses TRBV5-1 and TRBJ1-1; D might be TRBD1 (6 bases). Germline values: CDR1 SGHRS, CDR2 YFSETQ. The CDR3 consists of 14 residues. The V end lost 2 bases, the J end lost 1 base, and 9 bases lay between the germline ends. The CDR3 bases are TGCGCCAGCAGCTTCTTACAGGGGAACACTGAAGCTTTCTTT. This gives the protein CASSFLQGNTEAFF.

The rearrangement links TRBV19 to TRBJ1-1; D perhaps matches TRBD1 (6 bases). CDR3 length equals 16 residues. V lost 7 bases to trimming and J lost 1 base, with 19 bases between them. Germline values: CDR1 LNHDA, CDR2 SQIVND (reference sequence). CDR3 in amino acids: CASNLGGLWGNTEAFF. The CDR3 nucleotides read TGTGCCAGTAACCTGGGGGGGCTTTGGGGGAACACTGAAGCTTTCTTT. The full variable domain, with the rest looked up from reference TRBV19 and TRBJ1-1, is DGGITQSPKYLFRKEGQNVTLSCEQNLNHDAMYWYRQDPGQGLRLIYYSQIVNDFQKGDIAEGYSVSREKKESFPLTVTSAQKNPTAFYLCASNLGGLWGNTEAFFGQGTRLTVV.

This chain connects TRBV5-1 to TRBJ2-7; TRBD1 might be the D (6 bases). Germline lookup yields CDR1 SGHRS and CDR2 YFSETQ. The CDR3 length is 16 residues. The V end was cut by 5 bases, the J end by 1 base, with 19 bases between. CDR3 bases: TGCGCCAGCAGTCCGGCCGTGGGGGCCGCTTCCTACGAGCAGTACTTC. Its protein product is CASSPAVGAASYEQYF.

The chain has TRBV24-1 and TRBJ1-2; TRBD1 agrees at 7 bases. The V gene's germline CDR1 is KGHDR and CDR2 SFDVKD. The J segment lost 4 bases and the V segment lost 1 base, leaving 5 bases of the junction unmatched. The CDR3 runs 15 residues. The chain's CDR3 is CATSDFHDRVYGYTF. The CDR3 DNA follows: TGTGCCACCAGTGATTTCCACGACAGGGTCTATGGCTACACCTTC.

A word on this clone: One junction end disagrees with the germline gene, perhaps due to a read error. This chain joins TRBV30 and TRBJ2-7, with a possible D match to TRBD2 (5 bases). CDR3 size: 11 residues. The germline V gene encodes CDR1 GTSNPN and CDR2 SVGIG (reference sequence). CDR3: CAWRTTDYTNF. For the CDR3, the DNA is TGTGCCTGGAGGACCACTGACTACACAAACTTC.

This chain joins TRBV2 and TRBJ1-6; a possible D gene is TRBD1 (6 bases). Trimming pared 3 bases from V and 4 bases from J, leaving 10 bases between. CDR1 is SNHLY, CDR2 FYNNEI, per germline. The CDR3 sequence is 15 residues long. The CDR3 DNA reads TGTGCCAGCAGTGACAGGGGCGTTTATAATTCACCCCTCCACTTT. Translating gives CASSDRGVYNSPLHF.

The J gene is TRBJ2-3, the V gene TRBV7-2; a weak D match, TRBD1 (6 bases). Germline V gene lookup returns CDR1 SGHTA and CDR2 FQGNSA. V was cut by 4 bases and J by 2 bases, with 13 bases left in between. This CDR3 has 15 residues. CDR3 in DNA: TGTGCCAGCAGCTCCCGGACAGATTTCACAGATACGCAGTATTTT. Amino acid sequence: CASSSRTDFTDTQYF.

This chain joins TRBV12-3 or TRBV12-4 and TRBJ1-4; no reliable D call. V was cut by 1 base and J by 7 bases, with 7 bases left in between. This CDR3 comprises 13 residues. For the CDR3, the DNA is TGTGCCAGCAGTTTAGGGGAGCCTGAAAAACTGTTTTTT. Translation gives CASSLGEPEKLFF.

The rearrangement joins TRBV4-1 to TRBJ2-2; 8 bases are shared with TRBD2. The CDR3 covers 17 residues. Germline V gives CDR1 MGHRA, CDR2 YSYEKL. With V trimmed by 4 bases and J by 4 bases, 11 bases remained unmatched. This CDR3 reads CASSPGPAGGSTGELFF. For the CDR3, the DNA is TGCGCCAGCAGCCCGGGTCCTGCGGGAGGCTCCACCGGGGAGCTGTTTTTT.

This chain uses TRBV19 with TRBJ2-7; 9 positions agree with TRBD1. This CDR3 spans 15 amino acids. Germline CDR1 LNHDA, CDR2 SQIVND (reference sequence). V lost 5 bases and J lost 6; bases outside the gene matches: 11. CDR3: CASSFAPGTGSEQYF. The CDR3 DNA sequence: TGTGCCAGTAGTTTTGCTCCCGGGACAGGGAGCGAGCAGTACTTC. The full variable domain, in which reference TRBV19 and TRBJ2-7 provide the parts outside the CDR3, is DGGITQSPKYLFRKEGQNVTLSCEQNLNHDAMYWYRQDPGQGLRLIYYSQIVNDFQKGDIAEGYSVSREKKESFPLTVTSAQKNPTAFYLCASSFAPGTGSEQYFGPGTRLTVT.

V and J are TRBV6-2 or TRBV6-3 and TRBJ2-7, with TRBD2 matching 7 bases. V was clipped by 6 bases and J by 3 bases; unmatched bases: 11. The CDR3 runs to 15 residues. Per germline, CDR1 MNHEY and CDR2 SVGEGT. This CDR3 reads CASSRAGPSNYEQYF. In nucleotides, the CDR3 is TGTGCCAGCAGCCGAGCGGGGCCCAGCAACTACGAGCAGTACTTC.

The chain employs TRBV15 and TRBJ2-1; tentative D call: TRBD1 (6 bases). V shed 3 bases and J shed 1 base, with 13 bases lying between them. CDR3 size: 16 residues. Germline V gene lookup returns CDR1 LNHNV and CDR2 YYDKDF (reference sequence). The CDR3 DNA follows: TGTGCCACCAGCAGTAACAGGGAAGTGTCCTACAATGAGCAGTTCTTC. It codes for CATSSNREVSYNEQFF.